The rows below give T cell receptor beta chains drawn from one sample of a study of read filtering for tumor transcriptome and immune sequencing. TCRdb analysed the reads with MiXCR anew, one entry per CDR3 protein. The sample contains tens of thousands of distinct CDR3 sequences, roughly an eighth of which appear only once. The sample comprised a population of CD138-negative cells sorted from bone marrow. Source of these receptors: a donor over 35 with multiple myeloma. The CDR3 runs from the conserved cysteine through the conserved F or W. Each record gives: J gene, clone size, D gene, V gene, CDR3 DNA, CDR3 protein. D genes are given only for firm matches. Expanded clones get a size class; other rows say once, few or many, or leave the size out.

J: TRBJ1-2; size: many; D: TRBD1; V: TRBV6-1; DNA: TGTGCCAGCAACCCAACAGGGGGTCATGGCTACACCTTC; CDR3: CASNPTGGHGYTF
J: TRBJ1-5; size: many; D: -; V: TRBV20-1; DNA: TGCAGTGCTGGGGGGAAGATGAATCAGCCCCAGCATTTT; CDR3: CSAGGKMNQPQHF
J: TRBJ1-1; size: many; D: TRBD1; V: TRBV29-1; DNA: TGCAGCGCCCTCCGGGACAGGGGGCGAGAAGCTTTCTTT; CDR3: CSALRDRGREAFF
J: TRBJ2-3; size: many; D: TRBD2; V: TRBV10-3; DNA: TGTGCCATTGGGACTAGCGGGGGCACAGATACGCAGTATTTT; CDR3: CAIGTSGGTDTQYF
J: TRBJ2-1; size: -; D: TRBD2; V: TRBV4-2; DNA: TGTGCCAGCAGCCAAGAAGGCGGGGGGGTCTACAATGAGCAGTTCTTC; CDR3: CASSQEGGGVYNEQFF
J: TRBJ2-7; size: many; D: TRBD2; V: TRBV11-2; DNA: TGTGCCAGCAGCTTAGATACAGCGGGAGGGCCTAGATACGAGCAGTACTTC; CDR3: CASSLDTAGGPRYEQYF
J: TRBJ2-5; size: many; D: TRBD2; V: TRBV7-9; DNA: TGTGCCAGCAGCTGGACTAGCGGGAGGGGTCCTCAAGAGACCCAGTACTTC; CDR3: CASSWTSGRGPQETQYF
J: TRBJ2-7; size: many; D: -; V: TRBV28; DNA: TGTGCCAGCAGTTTTGGAGCTTGGGAGCAGTACTTC; CDR3: CASSFGAWEQYF
J: TRBJ2-3; size: -; D: -; V: TRBV4-1; DNA: TGCGCCAGCAGCCAACCTTCAGTTAGCACAGATACGCAGTATTTT; CDR3: CASSQPSVSTDTQYF
J: TRBJ1-1; size: -; D: -; V: TRBV7-2; DNA: TGTGCCAGCAGCTTAAGGGGGAAGAGTAGAGCTTTCTTT; CDR3: CASSLRGKSRAFF
J: TRBJ2-1; size: -; D: TRBD1; V: TRBV5-1; DNA: TGCGCCAGCAGCTTCGGGGACAGGCCGATCGGTGAGCAGTTCTTC; CDR3: CASSFGDRPIGEQFF
J: TRBJ2-1; size: -; D: -; V: TRBV29-1; DNA: TGCAGCGTCTACGGGACTGACAATGAGCAGTTCTTC; CDR3: CSVYGTDNEQFF
J: TRBJ2-1; size: many; D: -; V: TRBV20-1; DNA: TGCAGTGCTAGAGACGCCGCCCTCAATGAGCAGTTCTTC; CDR3: CSARDAALNEQFF
J: TRBJ1-1; size: -; D: TRBD1; V: TRBV28; DNA: TGTGCCAGCAGTCCAAGAATGACAGGGGCTAGTGAAGCTTTCTTT; CDR3: CASSPRMTGASEAFF
J: TRBJ1-6; size: many; D: -; V: TRBV28; DNA: TGTGCCAGCAGTTCCCAGGTGGATAATAATTCACCCCTCCACTTT; CDR3: CASSSQVDNNSPLHF
J: TRBJ2-3; size: few; D: TRBD2; V: TRBV3-1; DNA: TGTGCCAGCAGCCTAGCGGGAGACGATACGCAGTATTTT; CDR3: CASSLAGDDTQYF
J: TRBJ2-3; size: many; D: -; V: TRBV5-4; DNA: TGTGCCAGCCCCGGACATACTGTCACAGATACGCAGTATTTT; CDR3: CASPGHTVTDTQYF
J: TRBJ2-7; size: many; D: TRBD1; V: TRBV4-2; DNA: TGTGCCAGCAGCCACACCGGGACAGGGTCCTACGAGCAGTACTTC; CDR3: CASSHTGTGSYEQYF
J: TRBJ2-7; size: many; D: TRBD1; V: TRBV2; DNA: TGTGCCAGCAGTGAAGGGACAGGGGGCTGGTACGAGCAGTACTTC; CDR3: CASSEGTGGWYEQYF
J: TRBJ2-1; size: many; D: TRBD2; V: TRBV20-1; DNA: TGCAGTGCCTTTCCGGGACTAGCCGGCGATGAGCAGTTCTTC; CDR3: CSAFPGLAGDEQFF
J: TRBJ2-3; size: few; D: -; V: TRBV7-2; DNA: TGTGCCAGCAGCTTAGCGGGATCCACAGATACGCAGTATTTT; CDR3: CASSLAGSTDTQYF
J: TRBJ2-1; size: many; D: TRBD1; V: TRBV7-2; DNA: TGTGCCAGCAGCTTAGCGTTTTTGCCGGGGGTGGACAGGGGACTGAATGAGCAGTTCTTC; CDR3: CASSLAFLPGVDRGLNEQFF
J: TRBJ2-3; size: many; D: -; V: TRBV29-1; DNA: TGCAGCGTTTGGAGGGATACGCAGTATTTT; CDR3: CSVWRDTQYF
J: TRBJ2-5; size: medium-sized; D: TRBD1; V: TRBV5-1; DNA: TGCGCCAGCAGCTTGGAGACAGGGGTTGTGGAGACCCAGTACTTC; CDR3: CASSLETGVVETQYF
J: TRBJ2-5; size: many; D: TRBD1; V: TRBV10-3; DNA: TGTGCCATCAGTGAGTCGCGGACAGGGCGGGAGACCCAGTACTTC; CDR3: CAISESRTGRETQYF
J: TRBJ2-1; size: few; D: TRBD2; V: TRBV3-1; DNA: TGTGCCAGCAGCCAAGATCTGGGCGGGAGCAGCTACAATGAGCAGTTCTTC; CDR3: CASSQDLGGSSYNEQFF
J: TRBJ2-1; size: -; D: -; V: TRBV7-2; DNA: TGTGCCAGCAGCTTACGTCGAGGGGATGAGCAGTTCTTC; CDR3: CASSLRRGDEQFF
J: TRBJ2-7; size: many; D: -; V: TRBV20-1; DNA: TGCAGTAAACAACGACTAGCGGGACAGGGGACCTACGAGCAGTACTTC; CDR3: CSKQRLAGQGTYEQYF
J: TRBJ2-1; size: many; D: TRBD1; V: TRBV6-5; DNA: TGTGCCAGCAGTCCGGACAGGTACAATGAGCAGTTCTTC; CDR3: CASSPDRYNEQFF
J: TRBJ2-1; size: many; D: TRBD2; V: TRBV7-2; DNA: TGTGCCAGCAGCTTAACGGGACTAGCGGGAGGAGATGAGCAGTTCTTC; CDR3: CASSLTGLAGGDEQFF
J: TRBJ2-1; size: -; D: TRBD2; V: TRBV28; DNA: TGTGCCAGCAGTGGGCTAGCGGGAGTGGTTGAGCAGTTCTTC; CDR3: CASSGLAGVVEQFF
J: TRBJ1-5; size: many; D: -; V: TRBV28; DNA: TGTGCCAGCAGTTTGTTGTCGTATAGCAATCAGCCCCAGCATTTT; CDR3: CASSLLSYSNQPQHF
J: TRBJ1-1; size: many; D: TRBD1; V: TRBV5-1; DNA: TGCGCCAGCAGCGAGGACAGGGGCACTGAAGCTTTCTTT; CDR3: CASSEDRGTEAFF
J: TRBJ2-5; size: -; D: TRBD2; V: TRBV6-4; DNA: TGTGCCAGCAGCCGGGAGGCACAAGAGACCCAGTACTTC; CDR3: CASSREAQETQYF
J: TRBJ1-1; size: many; D: -; V: TRBV2; DNA: TGTGCCAGCAAAAGGGAGGGGCCTATGAGCTTCTTT; CDR3: CASKREGPMSFF
J: TRBJ1-1; size: -; D: -; V: TRBV29-1; DNA: TGCAGCGTCCGGGACACGGGTATGAACACTGAAGCTATCTTT; CDR3: CSVRDTGMNTEAIF
J: TRBJ2-1; size: many; D: -; V: TRBV6-4; DNA: TGTGCCAGCAGTGACGGAAGGACGCCTTTCGGCGAGCAGTTCTTC; CDR3: CASSDGRTPFGEQFF
J: TRBJ2-2; size: many; D: -; V: TRBV3-1; DNA: TGTGCCAGCAGCCAATTTAGTCTGGGCACCGGGGAGCTGTTTTTT; CDR3: CASSQFSLGTGELFF
J: TRBJ2-3; size: many; D: TRBD1; V: TRBV6-5; DNA: TGTGCCAGCAAGGGACAGGGAATAGATACGCAGTATTTT; CDR3: CASKGQGIDTQYF
J: TRBJ2-1; size: few; D: -; V: TRBV7-9; DNA: TGTGCCAGCAGCCCCTCTGTAGGGGAACCCTCCTACAATGAGCAGTTCTTC; CDR3: CASSPSVGEPSYNEQFF
J: TRBJ2-5; size: few; D: -; V: TRBV29-1; DNA: TGCAGCCCCTCTGAGGACAGACAGGAGACCCAGTGCTTC; CDR3: CSPSEDRQETQCF
J: TRBJ2-3; size: many; D: -; V: TRBV10-3; DNA: TGTGCCGTTGCGAGGGGGGAGAGTAGCACGGATACGCAGTATTTT; CDR3: CAVARGESSTDTQYF
J: TRBJ2-7; size: many; D: TRBD2; V: TRBV7-2; DNA: TGTGCCAGCAGCACTAGCGGGGCCCTCGAGCAGTACTTC; CDR3: CASSTSGALEQYF
J: TRBJ2-7; size: many; D: TRBD1; V: TRBV5-1; DNA: TGCGCCAGCAGCTATACAGGGGATAGCTCCTACGAGCAGTACTTC; CDR3: CASSYTGDSSYEQYF
J: TRBJ2-3; size: many; D: TRBD1; V: TRBV6-1; DNA: TGTGCCAGCAGTGCGACCGGGACAGGGGTGGTGCATACGCAGTATTTT; CDR3: CASSATGTGVVHTQYF
J: TRBJ2-2; size: many; D: -; V: TRBV29-1; DNA: TGCAGCGTTGAGGAGAGGTCTAACACCGGGGAGCTGTTTTTT; CDR3: CSVEERSNTGELFF
J: TRBJ2-7; size: -; D: -; V: TRBV10-3; DNA: TGTGCCATCGCCTCTTTTTCCTACGAGCAGTACTTC; CDR3: CAIASFSYEQYF
J: TRBJ2-3; size: -; D: TRBD1; V: TRBV30; DNA: TGTGCCTGGAGCCCTTCGGGACAGGTGACAGATACGCAGTATTTT; CDR3: CAWSPSGQVTDTQYF
J: TRBJ2-1; size: few; D: -; V: TRBV18; DNA: TGTGCCAGCTCACCACCGGCCGGGGCAAGCTCCTACAATGAGCAGTTCTTC; CDR3: CASSPPAGASSYNEQFF
J: TRBJ2-7; size: many; D: -; V: TRBV5-1; DNA: TGCGCCAGCAGCGGAGAGGGGGTCACCTACGAGCAGTACTTC; CDR3: CASSGEGVTYEQYF
J: TRBJ1-3; size: many; D: TRBD1; V: TRBV20-1; DNA: TGCAGTGCTGTCGACAGGGTTTTAAACACCATATATTTT; CDR3: CSAVDRVLNTIYF
J: TRBJ2-3; size: -; D: TRBD2; V: TRBV29-1; DNA: TGCAGCGGCCTAGCGGGGCGGGAGGGAAGCACAGATACGCAGTATTTT; CDR3: CSGLAGREGSTDTQYF